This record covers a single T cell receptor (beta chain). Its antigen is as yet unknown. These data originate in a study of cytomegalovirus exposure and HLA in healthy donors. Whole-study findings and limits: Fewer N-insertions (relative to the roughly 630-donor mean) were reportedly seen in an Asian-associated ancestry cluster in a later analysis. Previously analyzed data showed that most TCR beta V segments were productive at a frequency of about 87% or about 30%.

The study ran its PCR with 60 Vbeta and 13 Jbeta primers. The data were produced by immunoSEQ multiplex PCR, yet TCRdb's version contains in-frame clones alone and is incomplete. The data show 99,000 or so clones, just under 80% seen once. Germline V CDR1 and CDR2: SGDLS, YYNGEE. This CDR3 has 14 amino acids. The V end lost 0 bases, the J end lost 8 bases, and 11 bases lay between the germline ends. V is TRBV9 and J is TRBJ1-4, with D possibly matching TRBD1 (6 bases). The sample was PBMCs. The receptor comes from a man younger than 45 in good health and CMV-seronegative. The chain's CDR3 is CASSVGGGLEKLFF. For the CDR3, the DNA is TGTGCCAGCAGCGTAGGAGGGGGTCTCGAAAAACTGTTTTTT.